The 21 T cell receptor beta chains below were found in one sample sequenced in a study of blood T cell repertoires in COVID-19. Clones were sequenced by immunoSEQ multiplex PCR, and TCRdb holds only the in-frame ones, with some missing. The table records about 290,000 clones, about 89% of them present only once. Sequencing was performed on peripheral blood. Receptors originate from a man aged 40-49 years with acute or convalescent COVID-19.

V is TRBV7-9 and J is TRBJ1-3; no definite D call. Germline V gene sequence: CDR1 SEHNR, CDR2 FQNEAQ (reference sequence). The CDR3 loop spans 16 amino acids. V dropped 5 bases and J dropped 3 bases, with 17 bases sitting between them. The CDR3 bases are TGTGCCAGCAGCCCGAATCGAGGCCAAGGTGGAAACACCATATATTTT. Its protein product is CASSPNRGQGGNTIYF.

The genes are TRBV24-1 and TRBJ1-2, with TRBD1 matching 9 bases. Germline assignment: CDR1 KGHDR and CDR2 SFDVKD. Unmatched junction bases numbered 9, after V lost 3 bases and J lost 2 bases. CDR3 length: 17 residues. The CDR3 loop is CATSDPLRTGGNYGYTF. In DNA form, the CDR3 reads TGTGCCACCAGTGATCCCCTCAGAACAGGGGGCAACTATGGCTACACCTTC.

The chain has TRBV2 and TRBJ2-2, with 8 bases aligning to TRBD1. Germline assignment: CDR1 SNHLY and CDR2 FYNNEI. The CDR3 contains 14 residues. V lost 8 bases, J lost 6 bases, and 8 bases stayed unmatched. The CDR3 sequence: CASLGQGSAGELFF. CDR3 coding DNA: TGTGCCAGCCTCGGACAGGGATCGGCCGGGGAGCTGTTTTTT.

This chain uses TRBV29-1 with TRBJ1-4; tentatively, D is TRBD1 (5 bases). V was shortened by 4 bases and J by 0 bases, with 6 bases between the two germline ends. The CDR3 is 13 amino acids. Germline V gene data show CDR1 as SQVTM and CDR2 as ANQGSEA. CDR3 sequence (DNA): TGCAGCGTTGCACAGGCAACTAATGAAAAACTGTTTTTT. Amino acid sequence: CSVAQATNEKLFF.

The chain has TRBV5-1 and TRBJ2-3; TRBD2 agrees at 8 bases. The trim removed 5 bases at V and 3 bases at J, leaving 23 bases unmatched. Germline V lookup: CDR1 SGHRS, CDR2 YFSETQ. CDR3 length equals 20 residues. The CDR3, as DNA: TGCGCCAGCAGTCTCGATGCGCGACTAGCGAGCCTCTCGGGAACAGATACGCAGTATTTT. Encoded protein: CASSLDARLASLSGTDTQYF.

The V call is TRBV6-5, the J call TRBJ1-1; D gene ambiguous. The CDR3 spans 13 residues. The V gene's germline CDR1 is MNHEY and CDR2 SVGAGI. Trimming removed 0 bases from V and 7 bases from J, with 9 bases in between. CDR3: CASSYSLQFEAFF. The CDR3 region has the DNA TGTGCCAGCAGTTACTCTTTACAGTTTGAAGCTTTCTTT.

The CDR3, as DNA: TGTGCCATCAGTGAGTCGCTTGGAGGGGATCATCAGCCCCAGCATTTT. Protein: CAISESLGGDHQPQHF. The chain couples TRBV10-3 to TRBJ1-5, with D possibly being TRBD1 (5 bases). The V gene lost 0 bases and the J gene lost 5 bases, with 14 bases spanning the gap. In germline, CDR1 is ENHRY, CDR2 SYGVKD. The CDR3 consists of 16 residues.

This clone was detected only once. The chain links TRBV6-6 to TRBJ1-5, with D possibly matching TRBD1 (6 bases). The germline CDR1 and CDR2 sequences are MNHNY and SVGAGI (reference sequence). V was clipped by 4 bases and J by 11 bases, with 15 bases between them. CDR3 length: 13 amino acids. CDR3: CASSSQGFQAQHF. Written as DNA, the CDR3 is TGTGCCAGCAGTTCCCAGGGGTTCCAGGCCCAGCATTTT.

The J gene is TRBJ2-3, the V gene TRBV24-1; possible D gene TRBD2, 6 bases. V was clipped by 3 bases and J by 4 bases, with 10 bases between them. Germline V gene sequence: CDR1 KGHDR, CDR2 SFDVKD. The CDR3 is made up of 14 amino acids. The CDR3: CATSDSGYPDTQYF. CDR3 DNA sequence: TGTGCCACCAGTGATAGCGGGTATCCAGATACGCAGTATTTT.

The J gene is TRBJ1-1, the V gene TRBV5-1, with D possibly being TRBD1 (5 bases). Germline lookup yields CDR1 SGHRS and CDR2 YFSETQ. This CDR3 region has 14 residues. Between the trimmed V and J ends, which lost 4 bases and 2 bases, there was a span of 12 bases. This chain's CDR3 is CASSPWGRNTEAFF. CDR3 coding DNA: TGCGCCAGCAGCCCCTGGGGCAGAAACACTGAAGCTTTCTTT. The variable domain in full, with the rest retrieved from reference TRBV5-1 and TRBJ1-1, is KAGVTQTPRYLIKTRGQQVTLSCSPISGHRSVSWYQQTPGQGLQFLFEYFSETQRNKGNFPGRFSGRQFSNSRSEMNVSTLELGDSALYLCASSPWGRNTEAFFGQGTRLTVV.

The J gene is TRBJ1-4, the V gene TRBV5-8; TRBD1 matches 10 bases. CDR1 is SGHTS, CDR2 YDEGEE, per germline. CDR3 length equals 15 residues. The V gene end was trimmed by 3 bases and the J gene end by 8 bases; junction bases not matched to a gene: 7. The CDR3 is CASSSRQGAREKLFF. The CDR3 region has the DNA TGTGCCAGCAGCTCCCGACAGGGGGCGAGGGAAAAACTGTTTTTT.

This clone occurred once. The chain combines TRBV7-2 with TRBJ1-2; D is possibly TRBD1 (6 bases). V dropped 4 bases and J dropped 0 bases, with 15 bases sitting between them. This CDR3 region has 16 residues. Germline-derived CDR1 and CDR2 are SGHTA and FQGNSA. CDR3 region: CASSSYTGWANYGYTF. The CDR3 nucleotides are TGTGCCAGCAGCTCATATACAGGGTGGGCTAACTATGGCTACACCTTC.

This clone was detected only once. This chain connects TRBV2 to TRBJ2-1; D might be TRBD1 (5 bases). CDR1 and CDR2 from the germline V gene are SNHLY and FYNNEI. The length of the CDR3 is 15 residues. Trimming shortened V by 4 bases and J by 4 bases, and 14 bases separated the two germline ends. DNA for the CDR3: TGTGCCAGCAGTGGGCAGGGTTTGGGTTACAATGAGCAGTTCTTC. As protein: CASSGQGLGYNEQFF.

The rearrangement uses TRBV7-2 and TRBJ1-5; 7 nucleotides match TRBD1. This CDR3 is 14 amino acids long. V shed 2 bases, J shed 5 bases, and the junction held 3 bases outside the gene matches. Germline CDR1 is SGHTA and CDR2 is FQGNSA. Written as DNA, the CDR3 is TGTGCCAGCAGCTTATCAGGGGGTGATCAGCCCCAGCATTTT. Protein sequence: CASSLSGGDQPQHF.

The chain uses TRBV5-1 and TRBJ2-1, with 8 bases matching TRBD1. This CDR3 is built from 17 residues. The germline CDR1 and CDR2 sequences are SGHRS and YFSETQ. V shed 4 bases, J shed 4 bases, and the junction held 13 bases outside the gene matches. The CDR3 reads CASSTAGGASSYNEQFF. The DNA of the CDR3 is TGCGCCAGCAGCACGGCAGGGGGCGCCTCCTCTTACAATGAGCAGTTCTTC.

The chain is built from TRBV6-2 or TRBV6-3 and TRBJ2-7; D perhaps matches TRBD2 (5 bases). The CDR3 extends over 13 amino acids. V was clipped by 5 bases and J by 2 bases, with 10 bases between them. Germline V lookup: CDR1 MNHEY, CDR2 SVGEGT. CDR3 DNA: TGTGCCAGCAGTACAGCGGTAACCTACGAGCAGTACTTC. Its translation is CASSTAVTYEQYF.

This clone was picked up one time. The gene calls are TRBV12-3 or TRBV12-4 and TRBJ1-2; the match to TRBD1 covers 7 bases. The CDR3 sequence is 12 residues long. V shed 5 bases and J 4 bases; nucleotides not matched to a gene: 1. The CDR3 DNA reads as TGTGCCAGCAGTCGACAGGGCTATGGCTACACCTTC. It yields the protein CASSRQGYGYTF.

V and J are TRBV6-6 and TRBJ1-1; 8 nucleotides match TRBD1. V lost 5 bases to trimming and J lost 0 bases; unmatched junction nucleotides: 8. Germline V gives CDR1 MNHNY, CDR2 SVGAGI (reference sequence). The CDR3 covers 16 residues. CDR3 in DNA: TGTGCCAGCAGTCCTTGGACAGGGCCCATGAACACTGAAGCTTTCTTT. Its translation is CASSPWTGPMNTEAFF.

V and J are TRBV5-4 and TRBJ1-2, with a tentative D call TRBD1 (6 bases). This CDR3 contains 15 residues. V dropped 1 base and J dropped 4 bases, with 14 bases sitting between them. The germline gives CDR1 SGHNT, CDR2 YYREEE (reference sequence). The CDR3 reads CASSLNGGLLYGYTF. DNA for the CDR3: TGTGCCAGCAGCTTGAATGGGGGCCTTCTCTATGGCTACACCTTC.

This chain joins TRBV5-4 and TRBJ2-7; no firm D call. In germline, CDR1 is SGHNT, CDR2 YYREEE (reference sequence). With 0 bases removed from V and 0 bases from J, the gap between germline ends came to 7 bases. This CDR3 has 14 residues. The CDR3 DNA is TGTGCCAGCAGCTTGGGTCTTAGCTCCTACGAGCAGTACTTC. Amino acids: CASSLGLSSYEQYF.

The rearrangement joins TRBV9 to TRBJ1-1; D is uncertain. V lost 0 bases, J lost 3 bases, and 15 bases lay in between. The CDR3 runs to 16 residues. Germline loops: CDR1 SGDLS, CDR2 YYNGEE. The CDR3 region is CASSVDPSKHHTEAFF. The CDR3 bases are TGTGCCAGCAGCGTAGACCCATCCAAACACCACACTGAAGCTTTCTTT. The full variable domain, in which reference TRBV9 and TRBJ1-1 provide the parts outside the CDR3, is DSGVTQTPKHLITATGQRVTLRCSPRSGDLSVYWYQQSLDQGLQFLIQYYNGEERAKGNILERFSAQQFPDLHSELNLSSLELGDSALYFCASSVDPSKHHTEAFFGQGTRLTVV.